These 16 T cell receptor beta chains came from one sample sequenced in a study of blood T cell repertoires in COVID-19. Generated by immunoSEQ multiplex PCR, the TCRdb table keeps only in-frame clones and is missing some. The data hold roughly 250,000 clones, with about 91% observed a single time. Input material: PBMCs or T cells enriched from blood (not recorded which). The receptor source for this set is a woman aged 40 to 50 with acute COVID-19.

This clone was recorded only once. The CDR3 nucleotides read TGTGCCAGCAGCTTAGTTTCAGGGAGCAATCAGCCCCAGCATTTT. Protein: CASSLVSGSNQPQHF. V gene TRBV7-2 combines with J gene TRBJ1-5; TRBD1 might be the D (5 bases). V was cut by 1 base and J by 1 base, with 8 bases left in between. The germline V gene encodes CDR1 SGHTA and CDR2 FQGNSA. The CDR3 has 15 amino acids.

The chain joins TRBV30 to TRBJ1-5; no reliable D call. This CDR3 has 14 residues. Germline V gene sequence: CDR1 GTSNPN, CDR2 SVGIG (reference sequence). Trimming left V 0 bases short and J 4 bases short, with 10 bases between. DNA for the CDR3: TGTGCCTGGAGTGTACTAGGGAGGAATCAGCCCCAGCATTTT. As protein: CAWSVLGRNQPQHF.

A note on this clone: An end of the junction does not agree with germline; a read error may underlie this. CDR3: CASSFGDSLFLENF. In nucleotides, the CDR3 is TGTGCCAGCAGTTTCGGCGACAGCCTCTTCCTTGAGAACTTC. This sequence joins TRBV28 and TRBJ2-7; D might be TRBD1 (5 bases). In germline, CDR1 is MDHEN, CDR2 SYDVKM. The CDR3 runs 14 residues.

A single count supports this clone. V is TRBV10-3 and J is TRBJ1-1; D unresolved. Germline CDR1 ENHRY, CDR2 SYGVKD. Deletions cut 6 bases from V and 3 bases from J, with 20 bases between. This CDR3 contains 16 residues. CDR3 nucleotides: TGTGCCATCAGGGCATCGGCGGGGATCGAACACACTGAAGCTTTCTTT. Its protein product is CAIRASAGIEHTEAFF.

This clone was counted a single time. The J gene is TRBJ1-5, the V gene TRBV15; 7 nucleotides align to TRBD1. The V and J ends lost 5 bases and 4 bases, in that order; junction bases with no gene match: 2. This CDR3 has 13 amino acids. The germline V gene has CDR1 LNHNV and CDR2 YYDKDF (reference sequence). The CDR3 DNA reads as TGTGCCACCAGCTTACAGGGGAATCAGCCCCAGCATTTT. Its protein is CATSLQGNQPQHF.

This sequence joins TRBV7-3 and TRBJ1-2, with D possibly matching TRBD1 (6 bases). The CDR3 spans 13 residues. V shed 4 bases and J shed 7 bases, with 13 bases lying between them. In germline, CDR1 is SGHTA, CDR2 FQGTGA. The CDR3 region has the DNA TGTGCCAGCAGCTCTTCACAGGGCGGTGGCTACACCTTC. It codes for CASSSSQGGGYTF.

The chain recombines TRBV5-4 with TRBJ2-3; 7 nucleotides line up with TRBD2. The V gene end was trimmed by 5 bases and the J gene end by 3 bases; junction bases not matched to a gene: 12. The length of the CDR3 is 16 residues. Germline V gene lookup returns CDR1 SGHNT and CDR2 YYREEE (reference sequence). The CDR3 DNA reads TGTGCCAGCAGACCCTGGGACGGGGGGTTAACAGATACGCAGTATTTT. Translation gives CASRPWDGGLTDTQYF.

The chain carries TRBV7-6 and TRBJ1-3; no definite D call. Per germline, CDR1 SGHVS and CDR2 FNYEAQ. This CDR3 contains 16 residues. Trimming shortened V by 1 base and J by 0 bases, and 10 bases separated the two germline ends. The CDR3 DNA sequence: TGTGCCAGCAGCTTAGTGGCGGGAAGCTCTGGAAACACCATATATTTT. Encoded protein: CASSLVAGSSGNTIYF.

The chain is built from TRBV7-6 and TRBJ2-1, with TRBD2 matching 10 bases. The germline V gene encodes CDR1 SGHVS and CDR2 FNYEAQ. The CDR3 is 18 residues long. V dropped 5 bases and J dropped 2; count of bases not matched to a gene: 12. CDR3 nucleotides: TGTGCCAGCAGCCCAGATTTAGCGGGAGGACGCCCCTACAATGAGCAGTTCTTC. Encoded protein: CASSPDLAGGRPYNEQFF. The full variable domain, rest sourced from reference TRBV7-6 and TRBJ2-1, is GAGVSQSPRYKVTKRGQDVALRCDPISGHVSLYWYRQALGQGPEFLTYFNYEAQQDKSGLPNDRFSAERPEGSISTLTIQRTEQRDSAMYRCASSPDLAGGRPYNEQFFGPGTRLTVL.

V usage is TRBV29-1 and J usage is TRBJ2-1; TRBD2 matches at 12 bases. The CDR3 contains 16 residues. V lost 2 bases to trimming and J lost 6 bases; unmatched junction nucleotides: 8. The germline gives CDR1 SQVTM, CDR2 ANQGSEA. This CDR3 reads CSVESSLAGGGNEQFF. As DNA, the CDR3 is TGCAGCGTTGAATCGTCGCTAGCGGGAGGGGGCAATGAGCAGTTCTTC.

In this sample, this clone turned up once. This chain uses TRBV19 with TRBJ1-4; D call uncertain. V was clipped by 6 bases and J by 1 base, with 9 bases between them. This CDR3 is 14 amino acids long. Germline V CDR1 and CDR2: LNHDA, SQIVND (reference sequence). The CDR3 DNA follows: TGTGCCAGTAGGTTTACAGAAACTAATGAAAAACTGTTTTTT. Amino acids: CASRFTETNEKLFF.

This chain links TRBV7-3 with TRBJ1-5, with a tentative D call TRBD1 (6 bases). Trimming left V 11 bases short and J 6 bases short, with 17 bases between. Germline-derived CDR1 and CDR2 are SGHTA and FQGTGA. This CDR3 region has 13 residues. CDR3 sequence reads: CASASRGGQPQHF. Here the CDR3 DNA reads TGTGCCTCAGCAAGCAGGGGCGGTCAGCCCCAGCATTTT.

Here the CDR3 DNA reads TGTGCCAGCAGCTTGGAAGGGAGGGGCCCCGGGGAGCTGTTTTTT. Translation gives CASSLEGRGPGELFF. The V and J genes are TRBV5-5 and TRBJ2-2, with 7 positions matching TRBD2. The CDR3 sequence is 15 residues long. The germline V gene has CDR1 SGHKS and CDR2 YYEKEE (reference sequence). Germline trimming cut 0 bases from V and 6 bases from J; bases unmatched to any gene: 5.

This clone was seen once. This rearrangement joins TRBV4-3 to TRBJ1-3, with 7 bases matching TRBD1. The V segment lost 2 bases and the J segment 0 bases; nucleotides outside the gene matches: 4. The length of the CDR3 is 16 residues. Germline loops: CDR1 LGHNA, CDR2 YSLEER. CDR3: CASSQQQGSSGNTIYF. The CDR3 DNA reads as TGCGCCAGCAGCCAACAACAGGGGAGCTCTGGAAACACCATATATTTT.

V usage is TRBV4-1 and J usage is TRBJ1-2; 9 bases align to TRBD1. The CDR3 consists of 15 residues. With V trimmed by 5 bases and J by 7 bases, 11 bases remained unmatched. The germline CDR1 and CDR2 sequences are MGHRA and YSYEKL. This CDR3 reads CASSATGGVFSGYTF. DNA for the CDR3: TGCGCCAGCAGCGCTACAGGGGGCGTGTTCTCTGGCTACACCTTC.

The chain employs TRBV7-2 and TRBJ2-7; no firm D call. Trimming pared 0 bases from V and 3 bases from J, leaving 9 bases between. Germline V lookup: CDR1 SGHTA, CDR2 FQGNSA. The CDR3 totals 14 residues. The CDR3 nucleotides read TGTGCCAGCAGCTTAGCGGGTCCGGGCTACGAGCAGTACGTC. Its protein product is CASSLAGPGYEQYV.